This T cell receptor (beta chain) is drawn from a study of regulatory T cells in long-lasting Graves disease. This clonotype was recorded at least ten times. Its antigen remains unidentified. In building TCR beta libraries, iRepertoire HTBI primers were used together with Arm-PCR of CDR3 regions. MiXCR, run by TCRdb on the multiplex PCR reads, gives a single entry per CDR3 protein. The repertoire holds more than 300,000 distinct CDR3 sequences, with roughly 12% as singletons. The time point here: newly diagnosed GD, antithyroid drugs for less than 3 months. Preparation of the TCR library used RNA extracted from PBMCs. Patients came from an endocrinology department in Xi'an, China. Peripheral blood, at nine milliliters, went into EDTA tubes. Germline CDR1 and CDR2: SEHNR and FQNEAQ (reference sequence). The V and J ends lost 5 bases and 6 bases respectively, with 16 bases between them. CDR3 size: 14 residues.

Study conclusions and caveats: Sharing of public clonotypes was greater in persistent patients (roughly 2,900) than in new patients (approximately 940).

This same sample was also taken into another study, of T cells in Graves' hyperthyroidism and ophthalmopathy.

The receptor's source is a woman under 30 with Graves disease. Sequences were derived from peripheral blood mononuclear cells (PBMCs), sampled at new diagnosis, from a patient treated with antithyroid drugs. V usage is TRBV7-9 and J usage is TRBJ1-2; D may be TRBD1 (6 bases). The CDR3 spells CASSLTRTDDGYTF. DNA for the CDR3: TGTGCCAGCAGCCTAACACGGACAGATGATGGCTACACCTTC.